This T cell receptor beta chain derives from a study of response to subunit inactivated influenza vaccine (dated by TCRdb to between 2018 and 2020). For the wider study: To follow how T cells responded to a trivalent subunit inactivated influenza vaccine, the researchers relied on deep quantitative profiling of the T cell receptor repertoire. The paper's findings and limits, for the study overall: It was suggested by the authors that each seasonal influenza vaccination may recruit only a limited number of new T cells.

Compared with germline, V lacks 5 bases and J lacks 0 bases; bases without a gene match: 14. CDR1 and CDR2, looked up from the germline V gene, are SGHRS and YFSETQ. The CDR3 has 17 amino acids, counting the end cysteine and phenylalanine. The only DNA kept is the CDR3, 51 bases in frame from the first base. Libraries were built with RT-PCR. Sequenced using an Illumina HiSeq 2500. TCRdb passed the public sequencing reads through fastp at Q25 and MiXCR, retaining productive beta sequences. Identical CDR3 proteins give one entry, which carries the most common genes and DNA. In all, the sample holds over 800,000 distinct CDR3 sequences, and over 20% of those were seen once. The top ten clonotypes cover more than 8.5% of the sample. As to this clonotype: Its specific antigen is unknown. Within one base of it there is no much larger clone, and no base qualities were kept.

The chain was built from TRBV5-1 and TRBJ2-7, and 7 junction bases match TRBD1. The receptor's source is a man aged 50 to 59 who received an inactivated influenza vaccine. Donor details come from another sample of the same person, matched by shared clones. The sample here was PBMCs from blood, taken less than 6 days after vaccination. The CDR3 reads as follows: CASSLKAQGPSSYEQYF. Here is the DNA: TGCGCCAGCAGTTTGAAAGCACAGGGGCCTAGCTCCTACGAGCAGTACTTC.